This T cell receptor (beta chain) is from a study of T cell responses to AZD1222 COVID-19 vaccine. CDR1 LGHDT and CDR2 YNNKEL come from the germline V gene (reference sequence). This CDR3 region has 15 residues. Trimming at V came to 0 bases and at J to 4 bases, leaving 6 bases not matched to a gene. Comment on this clone: Its antigen is not identified.

Repertoires were generated with immunoSEQ multiplex PCR, while TCRdb's copy carries only in-frame clones and drops some. The table shows about 100,000 clones, with around 92% occurring only once. Overall study results and limits: Following two doses of AZD1222, Spike-specific TCR breadth and depth rose. At study baseline, merely five or six AZD1222 recipients were seropositive. Donors were mostly white British, more females; clonal diversity possibly underestimated. Variant regions that are unmutated are reportedly the target of nearly half of spike-specific TCRs.

This material consisted of peripheral blood, taken 28 days after the second AZD1222 dose. The TCR originated in an adult who received the AZD1222 COVID-19 vaccine. The V and J genes are TRBV3-1 (or the pseudogene TRBV3-2) and TRBJ2-7; 7 bases are shared with TRBD1. CDR3 nucleotide sequence: TGTGCCAGCAGCCAAGATTATTTGACAGGGTACGAGCAGTACTTC. Translated, it gives CASSQDYLTGYEQYF.